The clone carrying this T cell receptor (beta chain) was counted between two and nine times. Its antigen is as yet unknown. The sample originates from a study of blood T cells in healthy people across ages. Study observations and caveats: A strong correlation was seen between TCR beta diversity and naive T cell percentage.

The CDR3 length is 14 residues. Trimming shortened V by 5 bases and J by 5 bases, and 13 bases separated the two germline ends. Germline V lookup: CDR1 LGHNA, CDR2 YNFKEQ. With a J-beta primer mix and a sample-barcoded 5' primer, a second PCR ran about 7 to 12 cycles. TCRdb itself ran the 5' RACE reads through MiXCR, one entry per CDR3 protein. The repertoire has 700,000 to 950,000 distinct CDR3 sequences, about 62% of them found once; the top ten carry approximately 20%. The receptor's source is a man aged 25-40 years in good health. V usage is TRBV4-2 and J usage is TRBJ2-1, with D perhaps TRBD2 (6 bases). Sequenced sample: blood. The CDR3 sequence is CASSAFKRDNEQFF. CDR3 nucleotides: TGTGCCAGCAGCGCCTTCAAGCGGGACAATGAGCAGTTCTTC.